Sequencing of this T cell receptor (beta chain) was carried out in a study of blood T cell repertoires in COVID-19. Study-wide background: Sources were T cells, B-cell-depleted T cells, or PBMCs; the material itself was cDNA or gDNA.

V was clipped by 6 bases and J by 4 bases, with 9 bases between them. The CDR3 has 12 residues. Germline V lookup: CDR1 PRHDT, CDR2 FYEKMQ (reference sequence). Clones were sequenced by immunoSEQ multiplex PCR, and TCRdb holds only the in-frame ones, with some missing. This sample carries approximately 130,000 clones, approximately 85% of them seen once, and the ten largest clones take 4.3%. The table lists this clone with a count of one. Sequencing was performed on peripheral blood. This clonotype originated in a human donor in a cohort sampled during active COVID-19. The chain carries TRBV13 and TRBJ1-2, with no clear D. CDR3 sequence reads: CASREGGYGYTF. The DNA of the CDR3 is TGTGCCAGCAGAGAGGGCGGCTATGGCTACACCTTC.